The rows below give T cell receptor beta chains drawn from one sample of a study of identical twins. One entry per CDR3 protein results from TCRdb running MiXCR on the 5' RACE reads. Of around 530,000 distinct CDR3 sequences in the sample, 15% were seen once. These data are also associated with another study on yellow fever vaccine responses in identical twins.

Sequenced input: CD4+ T cells sorted from blood. Source of these receptors: a young woman in good health. Each CDR3 is given with its conserved first and last residue. The order of the fields is J gene, D gene, CDR3 length, clone size, V gene, CDR3 DNA, CDR3 protein. The D gene is left open where the match is weak. Size is stated for part of the rows, as once, few or many counts, or as a class when the clone is expanded.

TRBJ2-5	TRBD2	15	-	TRBV2	TGTGCCAGCAGGGAACAGCGGGGGGTAGGAAAGACCCAGTACTTC	CASREQRGVGKTQYF
TRBJ2-7	-	11	-	TRBV12-3/TRBV12-4	TGTGCCAGCAGCCTACTGTGGGAGCAGTACTTC	CASSLLWEQYF
TRBJ2-3	TRBD1	14	few	TRBV5-1	TGCGCCAGCAGGGGACAGGGCGGTTTGGATACGCAGTATTTT	CASRGQGGLDTQYF
TRBJ2-3	TRBD2	16	-	TRBV11-3	TGTGCCAGCAGCTTGCAAAGCGGGGGGTCGGGAGATACGCAGTATTTT	CASSLQSGGSGDTQYF
TRBJ2-2	-	14	-	TRBV25-1	TGTGCCAGCAGTGAAGGAGGAAGGACCGGGGAGCTGTTTTTT	CASSEGGRTGELFF
TRBJ2-7	-	15	-	TRBV6-1	TGTGCCATCTCTTCGGGACGGCTCCCCTTGGGTGAGCAGTACTTC	CAISSGRLPLGEQYF
TRBJ2-5	-	13	-	TRBV20-1	TGCAGTGCTAGAGGGCAGCTCCAAGAGACCCAGTACTTC	CSARGQLQETQYF
TRBJ2-3	-	13	few	TRBV25-1	TGTGCCAGCAGTGAATACCCCACAGATACGCAGTATTTT	CASSEYPTDTQYF
TRBJ2-3	-	16	few	TRBV4-1	TGCGCCAGCAGCCAAGCCCTTTGGGCTTCCACAGATACGCAGTATTTT	CASSQALWASTDTQYF
TRBJ2-2	TRBD2	20	many	TRBV12-3/TRBV12-4	TGTGCCAGCAGGCCCGCCAGGGGCCTAGCGGGGGACTCAAACACCGGGGAGCTGTTTTTT	CASRPARGLAGDSNTGELFF
TRBJ2-7	TRBD1	15	-	TRBV6-1	TGTGCCAGCAGGCCGGGGACAGGAAGGACCTACGAGCAGTACTTC	CASRPGTGRTYEQYF
TRBJ2-1	-	16	few	TRBV7-9	TGTGCCAGCAGTCATAGTCGGGGGACCGGGAGTAATGAGCAGTTCTTC	CASSHSRGTGSNEQFF
TRBJ2-1	-	14	-	TRBV29-1	TGCAGCGTGGGGACCAAAGCCCTTCACAATGAGCAGTTCTTC	CSVGTKALHNEQFF
TRBJ2-7	-	14	many	TRBV29-1	TGCAGCGTTGAAGTGCAGGGAGCTACTACGGGGCAGTACTTC	CSVEVQGATTGQYF
TRBJ2-1	-	17	many	TRBV15	TGTGCCACCAGCGGCCGGACTCCCGGGGTCGCCTACAATGAGCAGTTCTTC	CATSGRTPGVAYNEQFF
TRBJ2-3	TRBD2	16	-	TRBV20-1	TGCAGTGCTAGAGATCTGACTAGCGGGAATTTAGATACGCAGTATTTT	CSARDLTSGNLDTQYF
TRBJ2-2	-	16	few	TRBV5-1	TGCGCCAGCAGCCCGTACTCGGATCGGAGCACCGGGGAGCTGTTTTTT	CASSPYSDRSTGELFF
TRBJ2-1	TRBD2	14	few	TRBV18	TGTGCCAGCTCACCGACTAGCGGGGACAATGAGCAGTTCTTC	CASSPTSGDNEQFF
TRBJ2-3	-	16	few	TRBV28	TGTGCCAGCAGTTTATTATTGGGGGGATACACAGATACGCAGTATTTT	CASSLLLGGYTDTQYF
TRBJ2-5	TRBD2	15	few	TRBV12-3/TRBV12-4	TGTGCCAGCAGTTTATTACTAGCGGGGCAAGAGACCCAGTACTTC	CASSLLLAGQETQYF
TRBJ1-5	-	15	-	TRBV4-1	TGCGCCAGCAGCCAAACGCCCGAACGGGCTCAGCCCCAGCATTTT	CASSQTPERAQPQHF
TRBJ2-1	-	14	-	TRBV15	TGTGCCACCAGTAGGACCTCCCCCTACAATGAGCAGTTCTTC	CATSRTSPYNEQFF
TRBJ1-5	-	13	-	TRBV29-1	TGCAGCGTTTTGGGTTCTGGCAATCAGCCCCAGCATTTT	CSVLGSGNQPQHF
TRBJ1-4	-	14	-	TRBV12-3/TRBV12-4	TGTGCCAGCAGTAGGGGGGCAACTAATGAAAAACTGTTTTTT	CASSRGATNEKLFF
TRBJ2-1	-	15	-	TRBV3-1	TGTGCCAGCAGCCCCGTCAGCGGACTATACAATGAGCAGTTCTTC	CASSPVSGLYNEQFF
TRBJ2-3	-	18	-	TRBV6-2/TRBV6-3	TGTGCCAGCAGTTACTCGTTGCGACGGGAGAGGGGCACAGATACGCAGTATTTT	CASSYSLRRERGTDTQYF
TRBJ2-1	TRBD1	16	-	TRBV5-1	TGCGCCAGCAGCCCGACAGGGGGCGCGGGGATCAATGAGCAGTTCTTC	CASSPTGGAGINEQFF
TRBJ2-3	-	17	-	TRBV7-6	TGTGCCAGCAGCTTAGGGATTTTCGCAGGGTCCCCAGATACGCAGTATTTT	CASSLGIFAGSPDTQYF
TRBJ1-1	TRBD1	15	-	TRBV4-1	TGCGCCAGCAGCCTTGGGACAGTCATGAACACTGAAGCTTTCTTT	CASSLGTVMNTEAFF
TRBJ2-1	-	13	few	TRBV29-1	TGCAGCGTTTTTCTCGGAGCGAAGAATGAGCAGTTCTTC	CSVFLGAKNEQFF
TRBJ2-5	-	12	-	TRBV6-1	TGTGCCAGCAGTAGAGGGCCAGAGACCCAGTACTTC	CASSRGPETQYF
TRBJ1-6	TRBD1	17	-	TRBV20-1	TGCAGTGCCACCAGGACGACAGGGAGCTCCTATAATTCACACCTCCACTTT	CSATRTTGSSYNSHLHF
TRBJ2-7	TRBD1	14	-	TRBV7-8	TGTGCCAGCAGCATGATGACAGGGCCCTACGAGCAGTACTTC	CASSMMTGPYEQYF
TRBJ2-5	TRBD2	15	few	TRBV20-1	TGCAGTGCTAAGCTAATAGCGGGATGGGGTGAGACCCAGTACTTC	CSAKLIAGWGETQYF
TRBJ1-1	TRBD1	12	-	TRBV4-1	TGCGCCAGCAGCCAAGATAACAGGGGAGCTTTCTTT	CASSQDNRGAFF
TRBJ2-5	TRBD2	17	-	TRBV6-5	TGTGCCAGCAGTTACCAAAAGCATACTAGCGGAGTAGAGACCCAGTACTTC	CASSYQKHTSGVETQYF
TRBJ2-2	TRBD2	15	few	TRBV2	TGTGCCAGCAGTGGGGCTAGCGGGAACACCGGGGAGCTGTTTTTT	CASSGASGNTGELFF
TRBJ2-1	-	16	-	TRBV7-9	TGTGCCAGCAGCTCAGAACAGGGCTCGTACTACAATGAGCAGTTCTTC	CASSSEQGSYYNEQFF
TRBJ1-6	-	14	-	TRBV7-7	TGTGCCAGCAGCTTAGGGGGGTTGTCTTCACCCCTCCACTTT	CASSLGGLSSPLHF
TRBJ2-5	-	14	few	TRBV5-1	TGCGCCAGCAGCTTCGGCCAGGTCCAAGAGACCCAGTACTTC	CASSFGQVQETQYF
TRBJ1-3	-	15	few	TRBV6-5	TGTGCCAGCGAGTTCAACCCCCAGGGCGGAAACACCATATATTTT	CASEFNPQGGNTIYF